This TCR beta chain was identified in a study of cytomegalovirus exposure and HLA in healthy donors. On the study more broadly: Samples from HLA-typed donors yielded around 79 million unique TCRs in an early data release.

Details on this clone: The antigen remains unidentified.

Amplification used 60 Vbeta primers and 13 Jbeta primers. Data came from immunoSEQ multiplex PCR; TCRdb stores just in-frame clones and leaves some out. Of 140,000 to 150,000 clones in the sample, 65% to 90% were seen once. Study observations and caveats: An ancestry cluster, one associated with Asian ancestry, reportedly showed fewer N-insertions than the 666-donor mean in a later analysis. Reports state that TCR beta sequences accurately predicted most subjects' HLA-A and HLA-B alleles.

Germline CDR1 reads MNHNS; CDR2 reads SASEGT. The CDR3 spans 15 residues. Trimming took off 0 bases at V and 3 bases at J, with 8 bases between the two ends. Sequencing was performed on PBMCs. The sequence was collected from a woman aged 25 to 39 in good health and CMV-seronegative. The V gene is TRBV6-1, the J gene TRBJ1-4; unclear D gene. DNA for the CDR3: TGTGCCAGCAGTGAAGCAGGAGGACCTAATGAAAAACTGTTTTTT. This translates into CASSEAGGPNEKLFF.